This T cell receptor beta chain comes out of a study of T cell repertoires in cytomegalovirus infection. The wider study: As its CMV epitopes, the study selected recently identified HLA-C-restricted and well-studied HLA-B-restricted targets. Public signatures in TCR beta pointed to CMV infection and matching HLA type.

TCRdb used MiXCR to reprocess the reads, holding one entry per CDR3 protein. Seen here are over 45,000 distinct CDR3 sequences, over 20% observed once, and the top ten hold 80% to 90%. Study-wide points: Clonotypes of TCR beta that were HLA-C-restricted and CMV-specific dominated the ex vivo response. Using cumulative public TCR beta family frequency, the authors identified those who carried CMV together with the relevant HLA.

Looked up from germline, CDR1 is MNHNS and CDR2 is SASEGT. V lost 0 bases, J lost 4 bases, and 13 bases lay in between. The CDR3 is 15 residues long. In the case of this clonotype: Its antigen is as yet unknown.

The material sequenced was CD8+ T cells from cultured PBMCs, taken from culture after CMV antigen stimulation. The V gene is TRBV6-1, the J gene TRBJ2-7; the D gene is possibly TRBD2 (6 bases). The TCR originated in a human donor in good health (CMV status not recorded). Some clones in this sample may be carry-over from other donors' samples. CDR3 in amino acids: CASSEAGGTRYEQYF. The CDR3 bases are TGTGCCAGCAGTGAAGCCGGGGGAACCCGTTACGAGCAGTACTTC.